This TCR beta chain was sequenced for a study of shared clonotypes between healthy human individuals (dated by TCRdb to 2019 to 2021). About the study as a whole: The cohort included three men and a couple of women between 18 and 49 years of age. Per donor, three plates each were used for CD4 naive and CD4 memory, two for CD8 naive, and one for CD8 memory. To estimate repertoire size and how much clonotype sharing occurs between individuals, the study deeply sequenced the blood TCR repertoires of a handful of healthy adults. Different laboratories and diverse techniques were used to prepare libraries and sequence TCR repertoires, to increase sequencing depth and limit assay-specific biases. Leukapheresis yielded between about 0.8 and 9.5 billion PBMCs per donor. On the study overall, not on this receptor specifically: Sharing across a few donors was observed for around 5% of naive CD4, 3.5% of naive CD8, around 2.5% of memory CD4, and less than 0.45% of memory CD8 clonotypes. Naive subsets generally had larger estimated clonotype richness than memory subsets. Sampling was restricted to blood, and TCR repertoires in tissues likely differ from the TCR repertoires found in blood. Even with the large sequencing depth, rarefaction of the sorted-subset datasets indicated that sequencing was incomplete. Because the study included only a small number of donors, the genetic and exposure-history diversity represented was limited. Based on pairwise subsampling, the degree of clonotype sharing among donors was expected to be affected by sequencing depth. Higher generation probabilities were observed for clonotypes shared by all four sorted-subset donors than for non-shared clonotypes.

CD8 naive samples were obtained by positive selection for CCR7 among CD45RO-negative cells, yielding a CD45RA+CCR7+ population from which TemRA cells were excluded. The donors were healthy, HIV-negative adults who had no recently reported acute infections or vaccinations. All donors were Caucasian adults living in Nashville, Tennessee, USA. Blood was collected by leukapheresis, and PBMCs were isolated by Ficoll-Histopaque density gradient centrifugation and then cryopreserved in liquid nitrogen vapor phase. Analytical flow cytometry was used to check the purity and quantity of each magnetically sorted T cell population. From each sorted fraction, genomic DNA was isolated and quantified by UV absorbance on a Nanodrop 2000c. Using the deep immunoSEQ assay, multiplex PCR amplified TCR CDR3 regions from genomic DNA. For each cell subset, the extracted genomic DNA was distributed evenly across all wells of several immunoSEQ 96-well plates, and each plate served as one replicate. Each replicate PCR for sorted subsets received approximately 200 ng genomic DNA, equal to tens of thousands of T cell genomes. The purified libraries were quantified using a Qubit 3.0 fluorometer, sized with a Bioanalyzer 2100, and then quantified again using the KAPA Library Quantification kit. Every immunoSEQ 96-well plate was sequenced on a dedicated single-read 150-cycle Illumina NextSeq 550 flow cell. As for the original processing: The immunoSEQ output contained only junctional sequences without quality scores, so filtering could not match that applied to full-length reads. To assign V/J genes and CDR3, sequences were annotated against IMGT germline references using PyIR, a Python wrapper for IgBLAST v1.9. Reads were filtered out if the reads had weak V/J assignments (E-value above 1e-6), no CDR3, stop codons, out-of-frame junctions, or ambiguous translated residues. V3J clonotypes were defined by identical inferred V gene, J gene, and CDR3 amino acid sequence. Percentage overlap between repertoires was computed as shared unique clonotypes divided by the size of the smaller repertoire. Repertoire richness was assessed with RTK rarefaction, the Chao1 estimator, and Recon v2.1 estimates of unobserved clonotypes. Generation probabilities for all TCRbeta clonotypes obtained by the gDNA method from a handful of donors were computed using OLGA. What TCRdb holds here is the immuneACCESS table cut down to in-frame rearrangements. Part of the clones is not present; checked against another copy, under half of the missing clones reflect an unresolved V gene, and the others are unexplained. That table is the source of V, J and clone size, and D and trimming were worked out from the DNA. The sample table records about 1,800,000 clones; around 96% of these occur just once. The top ten constitute 1.2% of the sample.

Worth noting for this clone: Its antigen remains unidentified. One base away there is no much larger clone; base qualities are not given. Other DNA sequences in this sample translate to the same CDR3.

According to the germline V gene, CDR1 reads MDHEN and CDR2 reads SYDVKM. The junction shows trimming of 2 bases on V and 4 bases on J, plus 6 bases between the germline ends. The CDR3 numbers 14 residues from cysteine through phenylalanine. CDR3 DNA only is kept here, 42 bases in frame from base 1. The V and J genes are TRBV28 and TRBJ2-6, with the D gene not clear enough to name. The source material was naive CD8+ T cells sorted from blood. The sample's cell subset or site label, in plain terms: CD45RA+CCR7+. The sequence was collected from a man between 18 and 35 years old in good health. The CDR3 reads as follows: CASSLGSGANVLTF. The nucleotide sequence reads as follows: TGTGCCAGCAGTTTAGGGTCCGGGGCCAACGTCCTGACTTTC. Extended through the reference TRBV28 and TRBJ2-6 proteins, this CDR3 yields the full variable domain: DVKVTQSSRYLVKRTGEKVFLECVQDMDHENMFWYRQDPGLGLRLIYFSYDVKMKEKGDIPEGYSVSREKKERFSLILESASTNQTSMYLCASSLGSGANVLTFGAGSRLTVL.